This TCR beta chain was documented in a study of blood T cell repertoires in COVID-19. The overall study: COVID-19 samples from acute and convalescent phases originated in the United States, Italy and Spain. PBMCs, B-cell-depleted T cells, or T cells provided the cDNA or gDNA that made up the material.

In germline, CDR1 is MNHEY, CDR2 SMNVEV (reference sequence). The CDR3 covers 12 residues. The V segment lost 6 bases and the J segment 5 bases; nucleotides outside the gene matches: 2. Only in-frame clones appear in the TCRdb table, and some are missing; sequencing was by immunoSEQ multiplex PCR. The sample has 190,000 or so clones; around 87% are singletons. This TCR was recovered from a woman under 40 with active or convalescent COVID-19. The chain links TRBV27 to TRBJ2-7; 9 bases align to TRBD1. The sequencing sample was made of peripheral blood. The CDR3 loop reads CASSDRGDEQYF. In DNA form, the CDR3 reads TGTGCCAGCAGCGACAGGGGGGACGAGCAGTACTTC.